The following is a T cell receptor beta chain sequence with its context. This sample is drawn from a study of blood T cell repertoires in COVID-19. Study-level background: The United States, Italy and Spain were the sources of the acute and convalescent COVID-19 samples. From T cells, B-cell-depleted T cells, or PBMCs came the material, which was cDNA or gDNA.

Only in-frame clones appear in the TCRdb table, and some are missing; sequencing was by immunoSEQ multiplex PCR. The sample holds 200,000 to 300,000 clones, around four fifths seen once. This receptor was obtained from a man aged 30 to 39 who had recovered from COVID-19. Sample: peripheral blood.

The DNA of the CDR3 is TGTGCCAGCAGCCAAATCTCGGACAGAAGGACTGAAGCTTTCTTT. This translates into CASSQISDRRTEAFF. V usage is TRBV14 and J usage is TRBJ1-1; weak D call: TRBD1 (6 bases). This CDR3 is 15 amino acids long. Trimming took 2 bases from V and 5 from J, leaving 15 bases between them. Germline assignment: CDR1 SGHDN and CDR2 FVKESK.